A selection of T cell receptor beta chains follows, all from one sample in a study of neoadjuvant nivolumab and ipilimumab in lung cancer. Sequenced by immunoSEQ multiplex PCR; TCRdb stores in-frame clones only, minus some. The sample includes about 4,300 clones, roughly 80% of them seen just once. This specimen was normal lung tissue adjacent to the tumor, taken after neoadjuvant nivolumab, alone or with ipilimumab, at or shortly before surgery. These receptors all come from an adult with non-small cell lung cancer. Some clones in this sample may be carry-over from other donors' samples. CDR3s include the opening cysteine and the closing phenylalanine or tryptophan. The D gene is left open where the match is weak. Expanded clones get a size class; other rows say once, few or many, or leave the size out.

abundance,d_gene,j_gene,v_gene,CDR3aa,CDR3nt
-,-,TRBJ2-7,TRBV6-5,CASSPGQFSNIGQYF,TGTGCCAGCAGTCCCGGACAATTTTCTAACATCGGGCAGTACTTC
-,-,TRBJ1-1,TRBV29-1,CSAHRATANTEAFF,TGCAGCGCTCATAGGGCCACAGCGAACACTGAAGCTTTCTTT
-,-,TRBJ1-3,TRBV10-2,CASSEGTAGNIIYF,TGCGCCAGCAGTGAAGGGACCGCTGGAAACATCATATATTTT
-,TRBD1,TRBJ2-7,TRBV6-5,CASSSGTGDREQYF,TGTGCCAGCAGTTCCGGGACAGGGGATCGCGAGCAGTACTTC
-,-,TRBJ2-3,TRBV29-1,CSVEDYQSPEADTQYF,TGCAGCGTTGAAGATTATCAATCCCCCGAGGCAGATACGCAGTATTTT
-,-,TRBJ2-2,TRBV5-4,CASSPDGGITGELFF,TGTGCCAGCAGCCCCGACGGCGGGATCACCGGGGAGCTGTTTTTT
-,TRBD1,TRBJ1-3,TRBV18,CASSPDQGARGNTIYF,TGTGCCAGCTCACCCGACCAGGGGGCAAGAGGAAACACCATATATTTT
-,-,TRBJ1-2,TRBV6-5,CASSLDGNYGYTF,TGTGCCAGCAGTCTCGACGGGAACTATGGCTACACCTTC
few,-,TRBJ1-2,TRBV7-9,CASSLEGGSNYGYTF,TGTGCCAGCAGCTTAGAGGGGGGGAGTAACTATGGCTACACCTTC
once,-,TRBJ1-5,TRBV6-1,CASSEADGSGDQPQHF,TGTGCCAGCAGTGAAGCGGACGGGAGCGGGGATCAGCCCCAGCATTTT
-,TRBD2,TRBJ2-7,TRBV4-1,CASSQDQSGSYEQYF,TGCGCCAGCAGCCAAGATCAAAGCGGGAGTTACGAGCAGTACTTC
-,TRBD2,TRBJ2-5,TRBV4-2,CASSQELAGGPGQETQYF,TGTGCCAGCAGCCAAGAACTAGCGGGGGGGCCGGGGCAAGAGACCCAGTACTTC
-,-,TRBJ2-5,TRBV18,CASSPPHGQETQYF,TGTGCCAGCTCACCACCGCACGGCCAAGAGACCCAGTACTTC
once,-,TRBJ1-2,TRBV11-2,CASSLGGGGGYTF,TGTGCCAGCAGCCTTGGGGGGGGAGGTGGCTACACCTTC
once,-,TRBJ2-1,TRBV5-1,CASSPLTDSEQFF,TGCGCCAGCAGCCCCCTAACTGACAGCGAGCAGTTCTTC
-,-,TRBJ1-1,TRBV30,CAWSGAANTEAFF,TGTGCCTGGTCAGGCGCGGCGAACACTGAAGCTTTCTTT
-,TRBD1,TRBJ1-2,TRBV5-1,CASSRGQETYGYTF,TGCGCCAGCAGCCGGGGACAGGAGACCTATGGCTACACCTTC
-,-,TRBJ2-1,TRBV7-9,CASSLEGNEQFF,TGTGCCAGCAGCTTAGAAGGGAATGAGCAGTTCTTC
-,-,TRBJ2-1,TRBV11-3,CASRQDSYNEQFF,TGTGCCAGCAGGCAGGACTCCTACAATGAGCAGTTCTTC
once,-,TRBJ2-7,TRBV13,CASSYRDEQYF,TGTGCCAGCAGCTACAGGGACGAGCAGTACTTC
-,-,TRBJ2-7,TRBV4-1,CASSEGTVQYF,TGCGCCAGCAGCGAGGGGACGGTGCAGTACTTC
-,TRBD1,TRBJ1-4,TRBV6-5,CASSSLTGEANEKLFF,TGTGCCAGCAGTTCGCTAACAGGGGAGGCTAATGAAAAACTGTTTTTT
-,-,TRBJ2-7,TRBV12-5,CASGFGQIQESSYEQYF,TGTGCTAGTGGTTTCGGACAGATTCAGGAGAGCTCCTACGAGCAGTACTTC
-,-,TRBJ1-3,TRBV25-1,CASSESHSGNTIYF,TGTGCCAGCAGTGAATCACACTCTGGAAACACCATATATTTT
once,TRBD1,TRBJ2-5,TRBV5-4,CASSLAGQGGETQYF,TGTGCCAGCAGCTTGGCCGGACAGGGAGGAGAGACCCAGTACTTC
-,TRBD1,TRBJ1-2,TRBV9,CASSPRTGVYTF,TGTGCCAGCAGCCCTAGGACAGGAGTTTACACCTTC
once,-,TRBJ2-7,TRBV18,CASSLQYEQYF,TGTGCCAGCTCACTCCAGTACGAGCAGTACTTC
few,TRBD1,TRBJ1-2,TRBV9,CASSVVGTGHYGYTF,TGTGCCAGCAGCGTAGTGGGGACAGGGCACTATGGCTACACCTTC
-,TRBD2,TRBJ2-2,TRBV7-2,CASSLVLLAGGGYTGELFF,TGTGCCAGCAGCTTAGTCCTCTTAGCGGGAGGCGGGTACACCGGGGAGCTGTTTTTT
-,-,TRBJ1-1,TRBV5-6,CASKRDMNTEAFF,TGTGCCAGCAAGAGGGACATGAACACTGAAGCTTTCTTT
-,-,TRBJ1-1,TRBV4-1,CASSQGDPSSLNTEAFF,TGCGCCAGCAGCCAAGGGGATCCGAGCAGTCTGAACACTGAAGCTTTCTTT
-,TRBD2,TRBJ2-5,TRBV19,CASSIGLAGGSPGTQYF,TGTGCCAGTAGTATAGGACTAGCGGGAGGGTCCCCCGGGACCCAGTACTTC
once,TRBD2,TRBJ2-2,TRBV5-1,CASSLTGLATGELFF,TGCGCCAGCAGCTTGACAGGACTAGCGACCGGGGAGCTGTTTTTT
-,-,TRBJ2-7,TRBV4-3,CASSHGGPGGPREQYF,TGCGCCAGCAGCCACGGGGGCCCGGGAGGCCCTAGGGAGCAGTACTTC
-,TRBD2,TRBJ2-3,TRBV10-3,CAISGTSGSSSTDTQYF,TGTGCCATCAGCGGGACTAGCGGGTCTTCGAGCACAGATACGCAGTATTTT
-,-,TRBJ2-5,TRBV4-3,CASSQTPWLWGDETQYF,TGCGCCAGCAGCCAAACTCCTTGGTTGTGGGGGGACGAGACCCAGTACTTC
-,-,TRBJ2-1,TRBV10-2,CASSQTGTGRHEQFF,TGCGCCAGCAGTCAAACGGGAACAGGGCGACATGAGCAGTTCTTC
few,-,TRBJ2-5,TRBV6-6,CASRMGRPQETQYF,TGTGCCAGCAGGATGGGACGGCCCCAAGAGACCCAGTACTTC
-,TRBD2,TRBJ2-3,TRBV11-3,CASSQAGVDTQYF,TGTGCCAGCAGCCAAGCGGGAGTGGATACGCAGTATTTT
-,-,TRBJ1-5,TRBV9,CASSASTGSQPQHF,TGTGCCAGCAGCGCTTCAACAGGGTCCCAGCCCCAGCATTTT
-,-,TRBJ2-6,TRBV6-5,CASSGSSGANVLTF,TGTGCCAGCAGCGGGAGCTCTGGGGCCAACGTCCTGACTTTC
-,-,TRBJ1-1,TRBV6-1,CASGWGPATEAFF,TGTGCCAGCGGATGGGGGCCCGCCACTGAAGCTTTCTTT
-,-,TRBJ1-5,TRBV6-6,CASSFTQLGNQPQHF,TGTGCCAGCAGTTTTACTCAGCTGGGCAATCAGCCCCAGCATTTT
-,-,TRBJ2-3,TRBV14,CASSQYQAGLDTQYF,TGTGCCAGCAGCCAATATCAAGCGGGTCTAGATACGCAGTATTTT
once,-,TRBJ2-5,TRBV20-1,CSAPRQETQYF,TGCAGTGCGCCCAGGCAGGAGACCCAGTACTTC
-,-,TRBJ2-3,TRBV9,CASSVAGKDTQYF,TGTGCCAGCAGCGTAGCAGGGAAGGATACGCAGTATTTT
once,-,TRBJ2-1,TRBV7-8,CASSFRTPENEQFF,TGTGCCAGCAGCTTCCGTACTCCTGAAAATGAGCAGTTCTTC
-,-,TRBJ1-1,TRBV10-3,CAISEGRENTEAFF,TGTGCCATCAGTGAAGGCAGGGAGAACACTGAAGCTTTCTTT
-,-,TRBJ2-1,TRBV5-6,CASSIRHKGAEQFF,TGTGCCAGCAGCATTCGACATAAAGGCGCGGAGCAGTTCTTC
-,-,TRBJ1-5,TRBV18,CASSPTEQRNQPQHF,TGTGCCAGCTCACCAACGGAACAGCGAAATCAGCCCCAGCATTTT
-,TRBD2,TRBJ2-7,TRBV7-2,CASSRAPSGVNPTYEQYF,TGTGCCAGCAGCCGAGCGCCTAGCGGAGTCAACCCAACCTACGAGCAGTACTTC
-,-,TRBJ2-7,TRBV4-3,CASSQGDKRQLSYEQYF,TGCGCCAGCAGCCAAGGCGACAAAAGACAACTATCCTACGAGCAGTACTTC
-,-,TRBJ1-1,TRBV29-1,CSVEDLSGFGEAFF,TGCAGCGTTGAAGATCTTTCAGGGTTTGGTGAAGCTTTCTTT
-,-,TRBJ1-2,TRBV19,CASSITSSNYGYTF,TGTGCCAGTAGTATAACGTCTTCTAACTATGGCTACACCTTC
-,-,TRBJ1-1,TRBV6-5,CASSPGPSRAAFF,TGTGCCAGCAGCCCTGGACCCTCACGGGCAGCTTTCTTT